The clone carrying this T cell receptor beta chain was seen only once. These data come from a study of breast tumors, draining lymph nodes, adjacent tissues. TCRdb fed the multiplex PCR reads into MiXCR, producing one record per CDR3 protein. The sample lists fewer than 20,000 distinct CDR3 sequences, approximately 55% seen once, with approximately 16% in the top ten. The source of this sequence is a female donor with breast cancer. Some clones in this sample may be carry-over from other donors' samples. Input material: tumor-adjacent breast tissue.

The CDR3 nucleotides read TGTGCCAGCAGCTTAGTGGGACAAAGGGAAAAACTGTTTTTT. Protein sequence: CASSLVGQREKLFF. The chain is built from TRBV7-9 and TRBJ1-4, with D perhaps TRBD1 (6 bases). CDR3 size: 14 residues. V gave up 1 base and J gave up 8 bases, with 11 bases separating them. Germline V gives CDR1 SEHNR, CDR2 FQNEAQ (reference sequence).